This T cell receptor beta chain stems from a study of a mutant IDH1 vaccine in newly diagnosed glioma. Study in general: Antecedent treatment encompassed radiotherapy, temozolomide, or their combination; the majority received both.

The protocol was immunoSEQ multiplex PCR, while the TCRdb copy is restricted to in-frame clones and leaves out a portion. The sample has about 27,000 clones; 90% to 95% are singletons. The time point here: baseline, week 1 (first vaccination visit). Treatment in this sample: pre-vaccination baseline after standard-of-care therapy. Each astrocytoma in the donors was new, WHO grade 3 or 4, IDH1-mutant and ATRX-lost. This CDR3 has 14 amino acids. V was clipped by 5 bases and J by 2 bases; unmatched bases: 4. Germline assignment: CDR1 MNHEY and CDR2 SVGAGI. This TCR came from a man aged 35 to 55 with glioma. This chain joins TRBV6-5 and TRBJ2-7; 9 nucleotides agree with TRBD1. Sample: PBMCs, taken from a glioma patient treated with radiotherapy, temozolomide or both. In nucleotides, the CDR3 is TGTGCCAGCAGTCGCGGACAGGGGACCTACGAGCAGTACTTC. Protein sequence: CASSRGQGTYEQYF.